This TCR beta chain was found in a study of technical replicates of blood from several donors. Germline CDR1 reads MNHNY; CDR2 reads SVGAGI (reference sequence). V was pared by 7 bases and J by 1 base, with 10 bases between. The CDR3 covers 13 residues. TCRdb keeps only in-frame clones here, not all; method: immunoSEQ multiplex PCR. The sample gives over 90,000 clones, 95% of which show up once; around 0.21% is in the top ten. Source material: T cells isolated from PBMCs. The gene calls are TRBV6-6 and TRBJ1-1; the D is unclear. This TCR was recovered from a human donor in good health. The chain's CDR3 is CASTPSTNTEAFF. As DNA, the CDR3 is TGTGCCAGCACCCCTAGCACGAACACTGAAGCTTTCTTT.